Detailed here is one T cell receptor (beta chain). Its antigen is currently unknown. CDR3 length: 13 amino acids. After removal of 6 bases from V and 2 bases from J, the junction contained 2 bases not matched to a gene. Germline lookup yields CDR1 SQVTM and CDR2 ANQGSEA. This record comes from a study of T cell responses to AZD1222 COVID-19 vaccine. The study's findings and limits: In all cases, repertoires were sampled only after the peak T cell response. Females outnumbered males among donors, who were mostly white British; clonal diversity was possibly underestimated.

Data came from immunoSEQ multiplex PCR; TCRdb stores just in-frame clones and leaves some out. The data show more than 150,000 clones, with approximately 94% seen just once and more than 1.5% held by the top ten. The material was peripheral blood, obtained 28 days after the second AZD1222 dose. The receptor comes from an adult who received the AZD1222 COVID-19 vaccine. The chain has TRBV29-1 and TRBJ1-2; 11 bases fit TRBD1. Here the CDR3 DNA reads TGCAGCGTAGGACAGGGGGCAAACTATGGCTACACCTTC. Translating gives CSVGQGANYGYTF.